The rows below give T cell receptor beta chains drawn from one sample of a study of cytomegalovirus exposure and HLA in healthy donors. Libraries were prepared by immunoSEQ multiplex PCR; TCRdb keeps only in-frame clonotypes and omits some of them. The data show about 36,000 clones, over 60% seen once. Sequencing was carried out using PBMCs. These receptors all come from a man aged 30-40 years in good health and CMV-seronegative. Both conserved end residues are part of each CDR3. A D gene is named only where the DNA matches it firmly. Some rows mark clone size as missing; the rest say once, few, many or name a class of expanded clone.

>.|TRBJ2-7|.|TRBV2
TGTGCCAGCATCCACGGGATTTCCTACGAGCAGTACTTC
CASIHGISYEQYF
>.|TRBJ1-1|.|TRBV6-5
TGTGCCAGCAGTTACTCAGTAGACACTGAAGCTTTCTTT
CASSYSVDTEAFF
>TRBD2|TRBJ2-5|.|TRBV7-2
TGTGCCAGCAGCCCCCAGCGGGGGGGCCGTGAGACCCAGTACTTC
CASSPQRGGRETQYF
>.|TRBJ1-2|once|TRBV2
TGTGCCAGCACAGGAATAAATATTGCACAAAACTATGGCTACACCTTC
CASTGINIAQNYGYTF
>.|TRBJ1-5|.|TRBV20-1
TGCAGTGCTACGTTCGACCAGGCCCAGCACTTT
CSATFDQAQHF
>.|TRBJ1-4|few|TRBV7-9
TGTGCCAGCAGCTCAGAGGGTGGAGGGAAACTGTTTTTT
CASSSEGGGKLFF
>TRBD2|TRBJ2-5|.|TRBV4-1
TGCGCCAGCAGCCAAGGGGCAGCGGGAGGGTCGGAGACCCAGTACTTC
CASSQGAAGGSETQYF
>TRBD1|TRBJ1-2|.|TRBV25-1
TGTGCCAGCAGTCAGGGGGTCGGGGGCTACACCTTC
CASSQGVGGYTF
>.|TRBJ1-5|.|TRBV2
TGTGCCAGCAGTGTGGGGGGGAGCAATCAGCCCCAGCATTTT
CASSVGGSNQPQHF
>.|TRBJ1-5|.|TRBV10-3
TGTGCCATCAGTGAGGGGAGCTCTAGCAATCAGCCCCAGCATTTT
CAISEGSSSNQPQHF
>.|TRBJ1-2|.|TRBV5-6
TGTGCCAGCAGCTCGGGAGAATATGGCTACACCTTC
CASSSGEYGYTF
>.|TRBJ1-5|.|TRBV6-6
TGTGCCAGCAGTTCGCAGGGCGGCAATCAGCCCCAGCATTTT
CASSSQGGNQPQHF
>TRBD1|TRBJ1-1|.|TRBV27
TGTGCCAGCCTGCAGAGGGGGACAGGGGGACCTGAAGCTTTCTTT
CASLQRGTGGPEAFF
>TRBD1|TRBJ1-2|few|TRBV7-2
TGTGCCAGCAGCTTGGACAGGGATGGCTACACCTTC
CASSLDRDGYTF
>.|TRBJ1-2|few|TRBV4-3
TGCGCCAGCAGCCAAGGTTACAGAGATTATGGCTACACCTTC
CASSQGYRDYGYTF
>.|TRBJ2-7|.|TRBV5-4
TGTGCCAGCAGTGAGGGGGTGAGCTCCTACGAGCAGTACTTC
CASSEGVSSYEQYF
>TRBD1|TRBJ1-4|once|TRBV7-9
TGTGCCAGCGCCGACAGGGGGAATGAAAAACTGTTTTTT
CASADRGNEKLFF
>.|TRBJ1-5|.|TRBV19
TGTGCCAGTAACAGGGATGGGGTTCAGCCCCAGCATTTT
CASNRDGVQPQHF
>TRBD1|TRBJ2-7|.|TRBV6-5
TGTGCCAGCAGCCGGACAGGGACCTCCTACGAGCAGTACTTC
CASSRTGTSYEQYF
>.|TRBJ1-6|.|TRBV5-4
TGTGCCAGCAGCTATGACACCTATAATTCACCCCTCCACTTT
CASSYDTYNSPLHF
>.|TRBJ2-7|few|TRBV29-1
TGCAGCGTTGGTCCAGGGGCGCACTACGAGCAGTACTTC
CSVGPGAHYEQYF
>.|TRBJ1-6|once|TRBV7-9
TGTGCCAGCAGCGTGGGAGGGTCACCCCTCCACTTT
CASSVGGSPLHF
>TRBD2|TRBJ2-5|.|TRBV7-9
TGTGCCAGCAGCTTGGGGGCGGGAGGACAAGAGACCCAGTACTTC
CASSLGAGGQETQYF
>TRBD2|TRBJ2-5|few|TRBV19
TGTGCCAGTAAAGAGGTAGCGGGGGGCCAAGAGACCCAGTACTTC
CASKEVAGGQETQYF
>.|TRBJ1-6|.|TRBV6-6
TGTGCCAGCAGCCCGATCCAGCGAGGCTCACCCCTCCACTTT
CASSPIQRGSPLHF
>.|TRBJ2-7|.|TRBV28
TGTGCCAGCAGTCGCGGCTACGAGCAGTACTTC
CASSRGYEQYF
>.|TRBJ1-1|.|TRBV20-1
TGCAGTGCTAGCGGGGGAACTGAAGCTTTCTTT
CSASGGTEAFF
>.|TRBJ2-1|.|TRBV6-1
TGTGCCAGCAGTGAAATTGGGGGGGCTCGGAACAATGAGCAGTTCTTC
CASSEIGGARNNEQFF
>TRBD1|TRBJ2-4|.|TRBV29-1
TGCAGCGTTGGGGACAGCATCACGGGAGCCAAAAACATTCAGTACTTC
CSVGDSITGAKNIQYF
>TRBD1|TRBJ1-4|.|TRBV6-5
TGTGCCAGCAGTTACTCGACAGGGCTAGGTGAAAAACTGTTTTTT
CASSYSTGLGEKLFF
>.|TRBJ1-1|.|TRBV6-6
TGTGCCAGCAGTTATCCCCCAACCCAGGCTTTCTTT
CASSYPPTQAFF
>.|TRBJ1-1|.|TRBV6-6
TGTGCCAGCAGTCCCAAGCGGATTGAAGCTTTCTTT
CASSPKRIEAFF
>TRBD1|TRBJ2-7|.|TRBV5-6
TGTGCCAGCAGCGCGGACAGGGGGCTCGAGCAGTACTTC
CASSADRGLEQYF
>.|TRBJ2-3|.|TRBV4-3
TGCGCCAGCAGCCAGTCTAGCACAGATACGCAGTATTTT
CASSQSSTDTQYF
>.|TRBJ1-1|.|TRBV10-3
TGTGCCATCAGTGACGGACAACAGGCCGAAGCTTTCTTT
CAISDGQQAEAFF
>.|TRBJ2-3|.|TRBV4-1
TGCGCCAGCAGCCAATCTTGGACAGTGACCACAGATACGCAGTATTTT
CASSQSWTVTTDTQYF
>TRBD2|TRBJ2-1|.|TRBV5-4
TGTGCCAGCAGCTTGGCGGGGACTAGCGGGGGAGAGCAGTTCTTC
CASSLAGTSGGEQFF
>.|TRBJ1-5|.|TRBV6-1
TGTGCCAGCAGTGAATTTAGAAGCAATCAGCCCCAGCATTTT
CASSEFRSNQPQHF
>.|TRBJ1-3|.|TRBV6-5
TGTGCCAGCGGTGATCGGGGGTCTGGAAACACCATATATTTT
CASGDRGSGNTIYF
>.|TRBJ1-3|few|TRBV7-8
TGTGCCAGCAGCCTCCCCGGGGGGGGAAACACCATATATTTT
CASSLPGGGNTIYF
>.|TRBJ2-1|.|TRBV14
TGTGCCAGCAGCCAAGACTCCGGTGATTCCTACAATGAGCAGTTCTTC
CASSQDSGDSYNEQFF
>TRBD2|TRBJ2-3|.|TRBV2
TGTGCCAGCAGCCGAACCGGGACTAGCGGGGGGGCCGGCACAGATACGCAGTATTTT
CASSRTGTSGGAGTDTQYF
>TRBD1|TRBJ1-6|.|TRBV28
TGTGCCAGCAGGGAAGGACAGGGAGGAAATTCACCCCTCCACTTT
CASREGQGGNSPLHF